This TCR beta chain was identified in a study of blood T cell repertoires in COVID-19. Using immunoSEQ multiplex PCR, the repertoire was profiled, and TCRdb retains in-frame clones only, with some absent. The sample lists tens of thousands of clones; roughly 80% were seen once. The CDR3 covers 13 residues. Looked up from germline, CDR1 is SEHNR and CDR2 is FQNEAQ (reference sequence). V dropped 7 bases and J dropped 0 bases, with 8 bases sitting between them. Sample: peripheral blood. This TCR was sampled from a human donor in a cohort sampled during active COVID-19. The chain couples TRBV7-9 to TRBJ2-3, with unresolved D. CDR3 region: CASTLPSTDTQYF. The CDR3 coding sequence is TGTGCCAGCACCCTTCCGAGCACAGATACGCAGTATTTT.